Below are 17 T cell receptor beta chains sequenced from a single sample in a study of T cell responses to AZD1222 COVID-19 vaccine. Only in-frame clones appear in the TCRdb table, and some are missing; sequencing was by immunoSEQ multiplex PCR. The sample consists of around 100,000 clones, 70% to 90% of them appearing once. Sequences were derived from peripheral blood, sampled 28 days after the second AZD1222 dose. The receptors were gathered from an adult who received the AZD1222 COVID-19 vaccine.

This rearrangement joins TRBV18 to TRBJ1-1, with D maybe TRBD1 (5 bases). V was shortened by 4 bases and J by 5 bases, with 11 bases between the two germline ends. This CDR3 is 13 amino acids long. The germline V gene encodes CDR1 KGHSH and CDR2 LQKENI. CDR3 loop: CASSLRQPTEAFF. CDR3 nucleotides: TGTGCCAGCTCACTCCGACAGCCGACTGAAGCTTTCTTT.

The rearrangement joins TRBV25-1 to TRBJ2-3; D may be TRBD1 or TRBD2 (6 bases each). This CDR3 comprises 16 residues. V was cut by 0 bases and J by 5 bases, with 15 bases left in between. Germline values: CDR1 MGHDK, CDR2 SYGVNS. The CDR3 region is CASSEYFGGAGDTQYF. The DNA of the CDR3 is TGTGCCAGCAGTGAATATTTCGGGGGCGCTGGAGATACGCAGTATTTT. The complete variable domain, with remaining parts taken from reference TRBV25-1 and TRBJ2-3, reads EADIYQTPRYLVIGTGKKITLECSQTMGHDKMYWYQQDPGMELHLIHYSYGVNSTEKGDLSSESTVSRIRTEHFPLTLESARPSHTSQYLCASSEYFGGAGDTQYFGPGTRLTVL.

V and J are TRBV24-1 and TRBJ1-5; D may be TRBD1 (5 bases). The CDR3 runs to 13 residues. Germline V gene sequence: CDR1 KGHDR, CDR2 SFDVKD. Trimming removed 9 bases at V and 5 bases at J, with 13 bases between. Written as DNA, the CDR3 is TGTGCCACCCGGGACGCTTTGGATCAGCCCCAGCATTTT. This translates into CATRDALDQPQHF.

This clone was recorded only once. The chain couples TRBV4-3 to TRBJ2-2, with D possibly matching TRBD2 (5 bases). CDR1 is LGHNA and CDR2 is YSLEER in the germline V gene. The CDR3 totals 15 residues. Trimming pared 4 bases from V and 0 bases from J, leaving 9 bases between. CDR3 in amino acids: CASSPTTTNTGELFF. The CDR3 nucleotides are TGCGCCAGCAGCCCGACTACCACGAACACCGGGGAGCTGTTTTTT.

The rearrangement joins TRBV3-1 (or the pseudogene TRBV3-2) to TRBJ1-2, with 10 nucleotides matching TRBD1. After removal of 4 bases from V and 8 bases from J, the junction contained 4 bases not matched to a gene. The CDR3 is made up of 13 amino acids. The germline V gene has CDR1 LGHDT and CDR2 YNNKEL (reference sequence). In nucleotides, the CDR3 is TGTGCCAGCAGCCTACGGACAGGGGGGGGCTACACCTTC. Its translation is CASSLRTGGGYTF.

V usage is TRBV10-3 and J usage is TRBJ2-3; D not certain. V gave up 7 bases and J gave up 0 bases, with 8 bases separating them. Germline loops: CDR1 ENHRY, CDR2 SYGVKD. CDR3 size: 13 residues. In nucleotides, the CDR3 is TGTGCCATCACGACCGAGAGCACAGATACGCAGTATTTT. It encodes CAITTESTDTQYF.

This rearrangement joins TRBV7-2 to TRBJ1-1, with TRBD1 as a possible D gene (6 bases). CDR3 length equals 14 residues. Germline assignment: CDR1 SGHTA and CDR2 FQGNSA. V was shortened by 4 bases and J by 5 bases, with 14 bases between the two germline ends. CDR3 coding DNA: TGTGCCAGCAGCTCACAGGGCGGTCTTACTGAAGCTTTCTTT. Amino acid sequence: CASSSQGGLTEAFF.

CDR3 bases: TGTGCCAGCAGTGTTTCTTTGGCCTCCATTACTAATGAAAAACTGTTTTTT. This gives the protein CASSVSLASITNEKLFF. The rearrangement joins TRBV2 to TRBJ1-4, with D unresolved. This CDR3 has 17 amino acids. Germline CDR1 is SNHLY and CDR2 is FYNNEI. V lost 4 bases and J lost 2, with 17 bases in between.

The V and J genes are TRBV7-8 and TRBJ1-3; TRBD1 might be the D (6 bases). The CDR3 consists of 16 residues. V dropped 5 bases and J dropped 0 bases, with 14 bases sitting between them. CDR1 is SGHVS and CDR2 is FQNEAQ in the germline V gene. CDR3 loop: CASSPGVGFSGNTIYF. Written as DNA, the CDR3 is TGTGCCAGCAGCCCAGGGGTGGGCTTCTCTGGAAACACCATATATTTT.

This chain connects TRBV18 to TRBJ2-2; 8 positions match TRBD2. Looked up from germline, CDR1 is KGHSH and CDR2 is LQKENI. Trimming took 3 bases from V and 1 from J; bases not matched to a gene: 10. CDR3 length: 18 residues. For the CDR3, the DNA is TGTGCCAGCTCACCCTTGTTGGTAGCGGGGAAGAACACCGGGGAGCTGTTTTTT. It yields the protein CASSPLLVAGKNTGELFF.

The V gene is TRBV7-9, the J gene TRBJ1-1; unclear D gene. The V end was cut by 2 bases, the J end by 1 base, with 5 bases between. The CDR3 is made up of 13 amino acids. Germline values: CDR1 SEHNR, CDR2 FQNEAQ (reference sequence). CDR3 coding DNA: TGTGCCAGCAGCTTAAACGAGAACACTGAAGCTTTCTTT. Its protein is CASSLNENTEAFF.

V is TRBV2 and J is TRBJ1-5; the D gene is possibly TRBD1 (5 bases). The germline V gene has CDR1 SNHLY and CDR2 FYNNEI. Trimming pared 7 bases from V and 5 bases from J, leaving 18 bases between. This CDR3 is built from 15 residues. The CDR3 coding sequence is TGTGCCAGCAAAGACAGTCTCGCTTACGATCAGCCCCAGCATTTT. Translating gives CASKDSLAYDQPQHF.

The V gene is TRBV3-1 (or the pseudogene TRBV3-2), the J gene TRBJ1-1; D unresolved. CDR1 and CDR2 (germline): LGHDT, YNNKEL (reference sequence). The CDR3 is 14 residues long. Trimming took off 3 bases at V and 1 base at J, with 9 bases between the two ends. In DNA form, the CDR3 reads TGTGCCAGCAGCCAGAGACGGCCGAACACTGAAGCTTTCTTT. The encoded protein is CASSQRRPNTEAFF.

This clone was found once. This chain joins TRBV19 and TRBJ1-2, with unresolved D. The CDR3 extends over 11 amino acids. With 5 bases removed from V and 9 bases from J, the gap between germline ends came to 10 bases. The germline CDR1 and CDR2 sequences are LNHDA and SQIVND (reference sequence). CDR3 amino acids: CASSLLRSYTF. The CDR3 DNA reads TGTGCCAGTAGTTTACTCAGGAGCTACACCTTC.

V gene TRBV5-3 combines with J gene TRBJ2-1; 9 bases map to TRBD2. TRBV5-3 is sorted into the ORF group, with uncertain function. V shed 5 bases and J 3 bases; nucleotides not matched to a gene: 15. This CDR3 has 18 residues. The CDR3 reads CARSSFCGRADFYNEQFF. The CDR3 DNA sequence: TGTGCCAGAAGTTCATTCTGCGGGAGGGCCGATTTCTACAATGAGCAGTTCTTC.

This clone came up once. V gene TRBV5-4 combines with J gene TRBJ2-5, with 10 bases lining up with TRBD1. Germline V gives CDR1 SGHNT, CDR2 YYREEE (reference sequence). The V and J ends lost 4 bases and 3 bases, in that order; junction bases with no gene match: 9. The CDR3 extends over 16 amino acids. This chain's CDR3 is CASSAQLGTGEETQYF. DNA for the CDR3: TGTGCCAGCAGCGCCCAGCTCGGGACAGGGGAAGAGACCCAGTACTTC.

The gene calls are TRBV6-6 and TRBJ2-7, with 7 bases lining up with TRBD2. Germline values: CDR1 MNHNY, CDR2 SVGAGI (reference sequence). The CDR3 sequence is 13 residues long. J was trimmed by 4 bases and V by 4 bases; bases with no gene match: 4. The chain's CDR3 is CASSFISGYEQYF. CDR3 coding DNA: TGTGCCAGCAGTTTCATTAGCGGGTACGAGCAGTACTTC.